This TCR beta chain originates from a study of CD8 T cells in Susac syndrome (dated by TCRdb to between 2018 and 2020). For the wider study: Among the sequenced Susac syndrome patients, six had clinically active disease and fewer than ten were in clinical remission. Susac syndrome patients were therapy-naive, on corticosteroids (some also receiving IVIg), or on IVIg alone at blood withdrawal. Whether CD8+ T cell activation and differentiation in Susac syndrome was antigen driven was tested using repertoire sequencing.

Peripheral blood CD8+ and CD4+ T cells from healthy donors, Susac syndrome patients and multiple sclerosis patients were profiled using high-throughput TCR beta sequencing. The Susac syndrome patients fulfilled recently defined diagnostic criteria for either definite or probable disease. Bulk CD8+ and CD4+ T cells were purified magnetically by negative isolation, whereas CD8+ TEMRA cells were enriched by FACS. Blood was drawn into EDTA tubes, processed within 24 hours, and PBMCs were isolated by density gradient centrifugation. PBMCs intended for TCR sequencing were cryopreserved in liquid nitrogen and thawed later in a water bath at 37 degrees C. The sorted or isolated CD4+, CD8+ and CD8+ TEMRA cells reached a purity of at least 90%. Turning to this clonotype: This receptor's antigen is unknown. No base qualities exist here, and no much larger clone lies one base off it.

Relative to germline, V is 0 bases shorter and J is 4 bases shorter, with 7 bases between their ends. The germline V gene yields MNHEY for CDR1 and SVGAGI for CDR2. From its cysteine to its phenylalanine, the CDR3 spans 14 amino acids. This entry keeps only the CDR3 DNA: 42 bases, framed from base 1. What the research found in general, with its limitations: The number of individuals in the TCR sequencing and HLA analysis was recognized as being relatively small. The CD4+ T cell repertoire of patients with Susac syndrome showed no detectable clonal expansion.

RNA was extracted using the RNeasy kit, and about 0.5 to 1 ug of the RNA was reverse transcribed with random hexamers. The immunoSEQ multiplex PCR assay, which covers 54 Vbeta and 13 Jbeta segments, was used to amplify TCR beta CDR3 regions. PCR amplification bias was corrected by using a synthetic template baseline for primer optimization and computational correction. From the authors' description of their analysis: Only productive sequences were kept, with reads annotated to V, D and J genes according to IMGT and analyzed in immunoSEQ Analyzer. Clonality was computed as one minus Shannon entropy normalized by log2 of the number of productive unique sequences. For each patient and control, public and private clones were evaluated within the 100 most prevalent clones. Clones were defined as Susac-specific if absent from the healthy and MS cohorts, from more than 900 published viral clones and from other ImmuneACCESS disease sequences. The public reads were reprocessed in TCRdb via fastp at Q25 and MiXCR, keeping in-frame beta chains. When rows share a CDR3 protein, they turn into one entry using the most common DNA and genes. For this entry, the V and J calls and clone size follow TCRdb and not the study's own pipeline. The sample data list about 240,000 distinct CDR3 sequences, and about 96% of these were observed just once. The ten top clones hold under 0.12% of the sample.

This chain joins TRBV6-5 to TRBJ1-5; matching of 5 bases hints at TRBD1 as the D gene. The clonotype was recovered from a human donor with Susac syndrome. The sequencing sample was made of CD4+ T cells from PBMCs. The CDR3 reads CASSYSQGNQPQHF. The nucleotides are TGTGCCAGCAGTTACTCTCAGGGAAATCAGCCCCAGCATTTT.